The T cell receptor beta chain under discussion was sequenced for a study of cytomegalovirus exposure and HLA in healthy donors. Study-wide results and caveats: It was likely that a cluster of highly shared sequence variants was a sequencing artifact. The study had only CMV serostatus as immune exposure information.

The study ran its PCR with 60 Vbeta and 13 Jbeta primers. This table comes from immunoSEQ multiplex PCR, and its TCRdb copy is limited to in-frame clones, with some not included. The sample comprises around 150,000 clones, 80% to 90% of which are singletons, and 2% to 2.5% rests with the top ten. In regard to this clone: Its cognate antigen is unknown.

The receptor's source is a man aged 18-30 years in good health and CMV-seropositive. The specimen was PBMCs.

The CDR3 spells CASSTTGTGTQYF. The CDR3 coding sequence is TGTGCCAGCAGCACTACAGGGACGGGGACCCAGTACTTC. The V and J genes are TRBV9 and TRBJ2-5; D perhaps matches TRBD1 (6 bases). The germline V and J ends were trimmed by 4 bases and 7 bases, with 14 bases remaining between them. The CDR3 sequence is 13 residues long. Germline V gene data show CDR1 as SGDLS and CDR2 as YYNGEE.